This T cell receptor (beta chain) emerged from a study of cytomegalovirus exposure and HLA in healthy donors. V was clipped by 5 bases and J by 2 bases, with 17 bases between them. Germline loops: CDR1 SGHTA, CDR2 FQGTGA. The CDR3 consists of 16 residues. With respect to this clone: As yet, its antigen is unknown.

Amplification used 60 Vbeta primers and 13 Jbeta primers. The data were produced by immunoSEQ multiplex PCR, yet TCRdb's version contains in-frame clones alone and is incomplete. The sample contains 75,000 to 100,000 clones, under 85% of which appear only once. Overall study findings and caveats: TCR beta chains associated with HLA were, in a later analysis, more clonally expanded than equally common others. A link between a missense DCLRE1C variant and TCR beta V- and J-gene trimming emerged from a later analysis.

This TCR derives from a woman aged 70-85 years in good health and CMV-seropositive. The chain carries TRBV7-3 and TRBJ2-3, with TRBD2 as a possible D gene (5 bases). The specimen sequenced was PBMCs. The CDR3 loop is CASSPQAGAYTDTQYF. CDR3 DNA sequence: TGTGCCAGCAGCCCCCAGGCGGGTGCCTACACAGATACGCAGTATTTT.